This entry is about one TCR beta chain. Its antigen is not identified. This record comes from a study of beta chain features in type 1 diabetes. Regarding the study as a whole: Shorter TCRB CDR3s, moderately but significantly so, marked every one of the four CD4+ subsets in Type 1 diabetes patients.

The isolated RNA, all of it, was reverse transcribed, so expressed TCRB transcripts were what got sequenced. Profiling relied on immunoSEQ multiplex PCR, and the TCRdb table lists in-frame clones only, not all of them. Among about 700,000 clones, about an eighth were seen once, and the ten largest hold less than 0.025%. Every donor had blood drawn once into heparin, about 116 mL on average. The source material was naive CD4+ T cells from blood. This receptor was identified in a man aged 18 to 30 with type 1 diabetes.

Written as DNA, the CDR3 is TGTGCCATCAGTGGCCAGAATTCACCCCTCCACTTT. Translated: CAISGQNSPLHF. The V and J genes are TRBV10-3 and TRBJ1-6, with D hard to call. The V gene's germline CDR1 is ENHRY and CDR2 SYGVKD. V dropped 4 bases and J dropped 7 bases, with 5 bases sitting between them. This CDR3 is 12 amino acids long.